This TCR beta chain emerged from a study of blood T cell repertoires in COVID-19. TCRdb's copy holds only in-frame clones and misses some; the assay was immunoSEQ multiplex PCR. The table lists more than 85,000 clones, 84% of them singletons. The TCR was taken from a woman aged 45-65 years with acute or convalescent COVID-19. The sequencing input was peripheral blood.

The CDR3 nucleotides are TGTGCCAGCAGCTTGGGTAGCGGGGGACAAGAGACCCAGTACTTC. This gives the protein CASSLGSGGQETQYF. The gene calls are TRBV5-4 and TRBJ2-5, with 9 bases lining up with TRBD2. The trim removed 0 bases at V and 2 bases at J, leaving 2 bases unmatched. Germline-derived CDR1 and CDR2 are SGHNT and YYREEE (reference sequence). This CDR3 spans 15 amino acids.